Each of the 12 T cell receptor beta chains below was sequenced from the same sample in a study of blood T cell repertoires in COVID-19. Here immunoSEQ multiplex PCR was the method, and the copy in TCRdb shows in-frame clones only, minus some. The sample holds fewer than 450,000 clones, approximately 91% seen once. Sequences were obtained from peripheral blood. These receptors were collected from a woman aged 70 to 79 with COVID-19, enrolled during active disease.

This clone was seen only once. The V gene is TRBV11-2, the J gene TRBJ1-1; D not certain. CDR3 length: 15 amino acids. The germline CDR1 and CDR2 sequences are SGHAT and FQNNGV. V was shortened by 5 bases and J by 1 base, with 14 bases between the two germline ends. CDR3 protein: CASSPRGFPNTEAFF. The DNA of the CDR3 is TGTGCCAGCAGCCCCCGGGGTTTCCCGAACACTGAAGCTTTCTTT.

This chain links TRBV11-3 with TRBJ2-1, with a tentative D call TRBD2 (5 bases). Germline-derived CDR1 and CDR2 are SGHNT and YENEEA. V was trimmed by 1 base and J by 7 bases, leaving 14 bases between them. CDR3 size: 15 residues. CDR3 coding DNA: TGTGCCAGCAGCTTAGTAGACCGCGGAGGAAATGAGCAGTTCTTC. This translates into CASSLVDRGGNEQFF.

This rearrangement joins TRBV7-8 to TRBJ2-1; 7 nucleotides align to TRBD2. The germline CDR1 and CDR2 sequences are SGHVS and FQNEAQ. Unmatched junction bases numbered 6, after V lost 0 bases and J lost 4 bases. CDR3 length equals 16 residues. DNA for the CDR3: TGTGCCAGCAGCTTAGCGGGAGGGCGCGATTACAATGAGCAGTTCTTC. Its translation: CASSLAGGRDYNEQFF.

This chain uses TRBV30 with TRBJ2-1, with D perhaps matching TRBD2 (5 bases). CDR1 is GTSNPN, CDR2 SVGIG, per germline (reference sequence). V gave up 0 bases and J gave up 14 bases, with 17 bases separating them. The CDR3 sequence is 13 residues long. Here the CDR3 DNA reads TGTGCCTGGAGTGTGAGGGTGGAAGGGATAAAGTTCTTC. The encoded protein is CAWSVRVEGIKFF.

The chain recombines TRBV5-1 with TRBJ1-6, with 8 positions matching TRBD1. CDR1 is SGHRS and CDR2 is YFSETQ in the germline V gene. The CDR3 is 15 amino acids. V lost 6 bases and J lost 10; bases outside the gene matches: 12. The CDR3 loop is CASTITDRGASPLHF. The CDR3 nucleotides are TGCGCCAGCACCATAACAGACAGGGGTGCGTCACCCCTCCACTTT.

This chain links TRBV28 with TRBJ1-1, with D perhaps TRBD1 (5 bases). Trimming shortened V by 6 bases and J by 0 bases, and 14 bases separated the two germline ends. Per germline, CDR1 MDHEN and CDR2 SYDVKM. CDR3 length equals 15 residues. CDR3 amino acids: CASSDPGFMNTEAFF. The CDR3 nucleotides read TGTGCCAGCAGCGATCCAGGGTTTATGAACACTGAAGCTTTCTTT.

This clone was seen a handful of times. Other DNA sequences in this sample translate to the same CDR3. The chain links TRBV7-2 to TRBJ1-2, with a tentative D call TRBD1 (6 bases). The CDR3 runs 11 residues. The V end lost 6 bases, the J end lost 8 bases, and 10 bases lay between the germline ends. Germline CDR1 and CDR2: SGHTA and FQGNSA. Here the CDR3 reads CASSPGEGYTF. CDR3 nucleotides: TGTGCCAGCAGTCCAGGGGAGGGCTACACCTTC.

This clone was seen once. An end of the junction does not agree with germline; a read error may underlie this. This sequence joins TRBV9 and TRBJ1-5; D call uncertain. The CDR3 contains 13 residues. Per the germline V gene, CDR1 is SGDLS and CDR2 is YYNGEE. Written as DNA, the CDR3 is TGTGCCAGCAGCGTAGATAGCACTCAGCCCCAGCATTTT. Its translation is CASSVDSTQPQHF.

The rearrangement uses TRBV10-3 and TRBJ2-7; unclear D gene. The CDR3 has 13 amino acids. Germline assignment: CDR1 ENHRY and CDR2 SYGVKD. The V and J ends lost 6 bases and 0 bases respectively, with 9 bases between them. DNA for the CDR3: TGTGCCATCAGGGGTGACAACTCCTACGAGCAGTACTTC. Its protein product is CAIRGDNSYEQYF.

V gene TRBV27 combines with J gene TRBJ1-1; 7 bases fit TRBD1. The CDR3 is made up of 14 amino acids. The V gene's germline CDR1 is MNHEY and CDR2 SMNVEV (reference sequence). J lost 1 base, V lost 2 bases, and 1 base had no gene match. The CDR3 bases are TGTGCCAGCAGTTTAAGGGACAGGAACACTGAAGCTTTCTTT. Protein: CASSLRDRNTEAFF.

The gene calls are TRBV29-1 and TRBJ2-7; maybe TRBD2 (5 bases). This CDR3 comprises 16 residues. Germline V CDR1 and CDR2: SQVTM, ANQGSEA. V lost 2 bases and J lost 1, with 18 bases in between. The CDR3 DNA follows: TGCAGCGTTGAAAAGGCAGACCAGTCGGGATCCTACGAGCAGTACTTC. This codes for CSVEKADQSGSYEQYF.

The chain carries TRBV7-9 and TRBJ1-4; 8 bases match TRBD1. CDR1 and CDR2 from the germline V gene are SEHNR and FQNEAQ (reference sequence). V lost 4 bases to trimming and J lost 7 bases; unmatched junction nucleotides: 5. This CDR3 is 14 amino acids long. In DNA form, the CDR3 reads TGTGCCAGCAGCTCCGGACAGGGACCTGAAAAACTGTTTTTT. Translated: CASSSGQGPEKLFF.